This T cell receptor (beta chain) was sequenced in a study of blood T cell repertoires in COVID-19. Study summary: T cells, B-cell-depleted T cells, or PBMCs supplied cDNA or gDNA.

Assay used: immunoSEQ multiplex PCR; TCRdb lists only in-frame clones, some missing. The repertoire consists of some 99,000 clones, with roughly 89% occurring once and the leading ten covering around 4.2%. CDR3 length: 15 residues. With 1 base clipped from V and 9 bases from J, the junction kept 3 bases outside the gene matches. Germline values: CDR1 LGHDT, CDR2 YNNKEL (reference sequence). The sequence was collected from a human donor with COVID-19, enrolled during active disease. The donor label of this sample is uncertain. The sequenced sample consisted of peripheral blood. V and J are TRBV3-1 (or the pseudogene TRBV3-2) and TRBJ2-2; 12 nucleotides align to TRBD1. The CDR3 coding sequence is TGTGCCAGCAGCCAAGGGGGGACAGGGGGCAGGGAGCTGTTTTTT. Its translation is CASSQGGTGGRELFF.